The 4 T cell receptor beta chains in this list originate from one sample, sequenced in a study of blood T cell repertoires in COVID-19. Clones were sequenced by immunoSEQ multiplex PCR, and TCRdb holds only the in-frame ones, with some missing. The data show 350,000 to 450,000 clones, approximately 90% seen once. Sequenced sample: PBMCs or T cells enriched from blood (not recorded which). All receptors derive from a man aged 30-40 years who had recovered from COVID-19.

This chain uses TRBV5-1 with TRBJ1-1, with 10 bases aligning to TRBD1. J gave up 5 bases and V 3 bases, and 7 bases lay outside the gene matches. The CDR3 is 15 amino acids. Germline V gene lookup returns CDR1 SGHRS and CDR2 YFSETQ. DNA of the CDR3: TGCGCCAGCAGCTCCGGGACAGGGGCCGTGACTGAAGCTTTCTTT. It is translated as CASSSGTGAVTEAFF.

This chain connects TRBV7-2 to TRBJ1-2; 8 bases line up with TRBD1. Germline loops: CDR1 SGHTA, CDR2 FQGNSA. J was trimmed by 7 bases and V by 1 base; bases with no gene match: 8. This CDR3 is 15 amino acids long. CDR3 protein: CASSLGFRGPFGYTF. DNA of the CDR3: TGTGCCAGCAGCTTAGGTTTCAGGGGGCCGTTTGGCTACACCTTC.

The CDR3 DNA is TGCAGTGTCAGGGACAGCTACGAGCAGTACTTC. It yields the protein CSVRDSYEQYF. The gene calls are TRBV20-1 and TRBJ2-7; 7 nucleotides align to TRBD1. CDR1 and CDR2 from the germline V gene are DFQATT and SNEGSKA (reference sequence). V was pared by 7 bases and J by 3 bases, with 3 bases of the junction left unmatched. The CDR3 contains 11 residues.

This chain links TRBV30 with TRBJ2-2; tentatively, D is TRBD1 (5 bases). The CDR3 has 16 residues. From germline, CDR1 is GTSNPN and CDR2 SVGIG (reference sequence). V was pared by 0 bases and J by 5 bases, with 16 bases between. The CDR3 DNA sequence: TGTGCCTGGAGTGTACTAAAGGCAGGGCAAACCGGGGAGCTGTTTTTT. Amino acids: CAWSVLKAGQTGELFF.